This TCR beta chain was observed in a study of graft-versus-host responses after intestinal transplantation. Study context: Transplants given to recipients were multivisceral, liver-intestinal, or isolated intestinal.

Repertoires were generated with immunoSEQ multiplex PCR, while TCRdb's copy carries only in-frame clones and drops some. The sample lists 90,000 to 100,000 clones; more than 70% were seen once. V gave up 10 bases and J gave up 0 bases; unmatched junction bases: 11. This CDR3 contains 15 residues. From germline, CDR1 is SNHLY and CDR2 FYNNEI. This clone was observed a single time. The J gene is TRBJ2-7, the V gene TRBV2; 8 nucleotides align to TRBD1. This TCR was sampled from a human patient who received an intestinal transplant, so some T cells may come from the graft donor. Sample: PBMCs, taken 255 days after intestinal transplant. CDR3 sequence (DNA): TGTGCCATCTCGATAATTGACAGGGGCTCCTACGAGCAGTACTTC. Translating it yields CAISIIDRGSYEQYF. Filled out from reference TRBV2 and TRBJ2-7, the complete variable domain reads EPEVTQTPSHQVTQMGQEVILRCVPISNHLYFYWYRQILGQKVEFLVSFYNNEISEKSEIFDDQFSVERPDGSNFTLKIRSTKLEDSAMYFCAISIIDRGSYEQYFGPGTRLTVT.